Listed here are 11 T cell receptor beta chains from one sample, sequenced in a study of T-cell reconstitution after alpha-beta-depleted transplantation in children. Unique molecular identifiers were incorporated into the prepared TCRbeta library. TCRdb reanalysed the PCR reads using MiXCR and keeps one entry per CDR3 protein. The table has around 410,000 distinct CDR3 sequences, around 9.9% seen once; the top ten hold roughly 5.5%. Source: PBMCs from the stem cell graft donor, taken from the stem cell graft. The receptors originated from a human donor who donated a stem cell graft to a child with acute myeloid leukemia.

The chain joins TRBV6-1 to TRBJ2-1, with TRBD2 identical over 10 bases. CDR3 size: 17 residues. The trim removed 2 bases at V and 7 bases at J, leaving 11 bases unmatched. The V gene's germline CDR1 is MNHNS and CDR2 SASEGT. CDR3 amino acids: CASSEKVAGGVWNEQFF. The CDR3, as DNA: TGTGCCAGCAGTGAAAAGGTAGCGGGAGGCGTTTGGAATGAGCAGTTCTTC.

This clonotype was picked up one time. CDR3: CASTSTWSSYEQYF. The CDR3, as DNA: TGTGCCAGCACTTCGACGTGGAGCTCCTACGAGCAGTACTTC. The V gene is TRBV5-6, the J gene TRBJ2-7; D is unclear. The CDR3 has 14 residues. Per germline, CDR1 SGHDT and CDR2 YYEEEE. V lost 6 bases, J lost 0 bases, and 13 bases lay in between.

This clonotype was seen repeatedly, ten times or more. The CDR3 region is CASRQGITDTQYF. The CDR3, as DNA: TGCGCCAGTCGGCAGGGAATCACAGATACGCAGTATTTT. This chain links TRBV5-1 with TRBJ2-3, with D possibly matching TRBD1 (5 bases). CDR3 size: 13 residues. Per the germline V gene, CDR1 is SGHRS and CDR2 is YFSETQ. Between the trimmed V and J ends, which lost 8 bases and 2 bases, there was a span of 12 bases.

This clonotype was counted at least ten times. V is TRBV18 and J is TRBJ1-1; 8 bases are a match to TRBD1. Losses at the gene ends were 3 bases for V and 7 bases for J; bases not matched to a gene: 4. This CDR3 is built from 13 residues. Germline V gene lookup returns CDR1 KGHSH and CDR2 LQKENI. CDR3 sequence: CASSPGQGVEAFF. DNA for the CDR3: TGTGCCAGCTCACCTGGACAGGGTGTTGAAGCTTTCTTT.

This clonotype was counted a few times. The genes are TRBV7-6 and TRBJ2-6; 10 bases agree with TRBD1. This CDR3 comprises 17 residues. Looked up from germline, CDR1 is SGHVS and CDR2 is FNYEAQ. The ends lost 2 bases at V and 1 base at J; junction bases unmatched: 2. The CDR3 DNA reads TGTGCCAGCAGCTTACGGACAGGGGGATCTGGGGCCAACGTCCTGACTTTC. Encoded protein: CASSLRTGGSGANVLTF.

This clonotype was counted between two and nine times. This chain uses TRBV10-3 with TRBJ2-7, with D tentatively TRBD1 (6 bases). The CDR3 length is 15 residues. V lost 3 bases and J lost 4, with 16 bases in between. The V gene's germline CDR1 is ENHRY and CDR2 SYGVKD. The CDR3 sequence: CAISDKNIQGYEQYV. The DNA of the CDR3 is TGTGCCATCAGTGATAAGAACATACAGGGATACGAGCAGTACGTC.

In its sample, this clonotype was seen a few times. The chain uses TRBV7-6 and TRBJ2-6; perhaps TRBD1 as D (5 bases). CDR1 and CDR2 from the germline V gene are SGHVS and FNYEAQ. The CDR3 is 18 residues long. Trimming removed 5 bases at V and 1 base at J, with 18 bases between. The CDR3 DNA follows: TGTGCCAGCAGCCCACAGGCTAGGACGGAATCTGGGGCCAACGTCCTGACTTTC. This sequence encodes CASSPQARTESGANVLTF. The complete variable domain, with remaining parts taken from reference TRBV7-6 and TRBJ2-6, reads GAGVSQSPRYKVTKRGQDVALRCDPISGHVSLYWYRQALGQGPEFLTYFNYEAQQDKSGLPNDRFSAERPEGSISTLTIQRTEQRDSAMYRCASSPQARTESGANVLTFGAGSRLTVL.

The chain combines TRBV7-2 with TRBJ2-5; 10 nucleotides align to TRBD1. This CDR3 is 14 amino acids long. V dropped 5 bases and J dropped 4; count of bases not matched to a gene: 4. The germline V gene encodes CDR1 SGHTA and CDR2 FQGNSA. The CDR3 spells CASSRRTGGETQYF. Here the CDR3 DNA reads TGTGCCAGCAGCCGCAGGACAGGGGGAGAGACCCAGTACTTC.

This chain uses TRBV12-3 or TRBV12-4 with TRBJ2-5, with D hard to call. V lost 5 bases to trimming and J lost 7 bases, with 17 bases between them. The CDR3 covers 14 residues. CDR3 coding DNA: TGTGCCAGCAGTACGGGTGTCGCTCATGGGACCCAGTACTTC. Protein product: CASSTGVAHGTQYF.

This clonotype was counted only a few times. V gene TRBV20-1 combines with J gene TRBJ2-2, with 11 nucleotides matching TRBD1. Germline CDR1 and CDR2: DFQATT and SNEGSKA (reference sequence). The CDR3 sequence is 15 residues long. Trimming removed 5 bases from V and 7 bases from J; junction bases left unmatched: 9. CDR3 protein: CSAWGGQGANGELFF. The CDR3 DNA is TGCAGTGCTTGGGGCGGACAGGGGGCAAACGGGGAGCTGTTTTTT.

This sequence joins TRBV5-1 and TRBJ2-5; 8 bases are shared with TRBD2. Trimming removed 4 bases from V and 2 bases from J; junction bases left unmatched: 13. The CDR3 is 17 amino acids. The germline gives CDR1 SGHRS, CDR2 YFSETQ. Written as DNA, the CDR3 is TGCGCCAGCAGCCTAAGCGGGGGCGCAAAGGTACAAGAGACCCAGTACTTC. It encodes CASSLSGGAKVQETQYF.